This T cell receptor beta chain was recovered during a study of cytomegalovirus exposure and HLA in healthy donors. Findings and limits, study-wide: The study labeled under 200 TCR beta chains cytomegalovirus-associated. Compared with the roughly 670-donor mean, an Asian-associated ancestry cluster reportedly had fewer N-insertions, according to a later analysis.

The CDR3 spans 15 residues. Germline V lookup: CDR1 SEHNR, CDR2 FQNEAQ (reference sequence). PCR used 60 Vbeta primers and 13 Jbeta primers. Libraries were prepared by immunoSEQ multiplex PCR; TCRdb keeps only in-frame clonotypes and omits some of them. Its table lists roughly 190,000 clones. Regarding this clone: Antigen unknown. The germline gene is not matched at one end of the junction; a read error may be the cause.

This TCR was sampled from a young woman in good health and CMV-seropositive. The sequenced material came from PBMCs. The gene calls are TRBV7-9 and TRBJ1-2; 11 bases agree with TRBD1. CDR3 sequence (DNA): TGTGCCAGCAGCTCTGGACAGGGGGCTAAGTATGGCTACACCTTC. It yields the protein CASSSGQGAKYGYTF. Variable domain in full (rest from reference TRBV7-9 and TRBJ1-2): DTGVSQNPRHKITKRGQNVTFRCDPISEHNRLYWYRQTLGQGPEFLTYFQNEAQLEKSRLLSDRFSAERPKGSFSTLEIQRTEQGDSAMYLCASSSGQGAKYGYTFGSGTRLTVV.